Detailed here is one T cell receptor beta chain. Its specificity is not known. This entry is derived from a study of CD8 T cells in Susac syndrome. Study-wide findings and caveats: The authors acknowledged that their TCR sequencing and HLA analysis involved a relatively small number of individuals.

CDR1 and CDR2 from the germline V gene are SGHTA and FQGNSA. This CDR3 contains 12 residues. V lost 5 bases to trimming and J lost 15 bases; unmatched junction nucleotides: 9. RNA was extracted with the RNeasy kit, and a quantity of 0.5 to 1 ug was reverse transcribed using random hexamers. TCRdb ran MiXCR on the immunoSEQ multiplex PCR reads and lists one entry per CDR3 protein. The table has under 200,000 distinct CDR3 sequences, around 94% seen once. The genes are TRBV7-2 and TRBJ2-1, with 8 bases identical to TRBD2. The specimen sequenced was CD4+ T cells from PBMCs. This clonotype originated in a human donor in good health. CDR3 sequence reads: CASSPLERGMFF. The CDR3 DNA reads TGTGCCAGCAGCCCGCTGGAGCGGGGGATGTTCTTC.